This T cell receptor (beta chain) was documented in a study of T cell repertoires in cytomegalovirus infection. Study-wide context: CMV epitopes that were recently identified and HLA-C-restricted were used alongside well-studied HLA-B-restricted ones. Both CMV infection and a matching HLA type were indicated by public TCR beta signatures.

Overall study results and limits: Accumulated public TCR beta family frequency recognized individuals carrying CMV together with the relevant HLA. Ex vivo responses were dominated by HLA-C-restricted CMV-specific TCR beta clonotypes.

TCRdb reanalysed the reads using MiXCR and keeps one entry per CDR3 protein. The sample has approximately 470,000 distinct CDR3 sequences, 42% seen once. Trimming took 1 base from V and 0 from J, leaving 6 bases between them. CDR1 SGHTA and CDR2 FQGNSA come from the germline V gene. The CDR3 runs 14 residues. This clonotype was recorded at least ten times. Its antigen is unidentified. The V and J genes are TRBV7-2 and TRBJ1-1, with a tentative D call TRBD1 (5 bases). The sequenced sample was cultured PBMCs, obtained from culture after CMV antigen stimulation. This TCR was sampled from a human donor in good health (CMV status not recorded). Some clones in this sample may be carry-over from other donors' samples. The CDR3 sequence: CASSLGQMNTEAFF. CDR3 coding DNA: TGTGCCAGCAGCTTAGGACAGATGAACACTGAAGCTTTCTTT.